This T cell receptor beta chain was profiled in a study of shared clonotypes between healthy human individuals. Several immunoSEQ 96-well plates shared each subset's DNA, each plate a replicate. The table came from immunoSEQ multiplex PCR; TCRdb's copy has only in-frame clones and leaves some out. The sample yields about 1.5 million clones, 95% to 99% seen once. This CDR3 region has 13 residues. Trimming removed 6 bases from V and 0 bases from J, with 3 bases in between. Per germline, CDR1 MDHEN and CDR2 SYDVKM. The source is a man aged 25 to 40 in good health. V is TRBV28 and J is TRBJ2-6; D is ambiguous. The sample taken for sequencing was naive CD4+ T cells sorted from blood. Subset described: CD45RA+ positively selected. The CDR3 DNA reads TGTGCCAGCAGGGACTCTGGGGCCAACGTCCTGACTTTC. Protein: CASRDSGANVLTF.